One TCR beta chain is described in this entry. No antigen is known for it. A multiplex PCR was run with 60 Vbeta primers and 13 Jbeta primers. Some clones are missing from TCRdb's copy, which holds only in-frame ones; the method was immunoSEQ multiplex PCR. The data contain 120,000 or so clones, about 10% of them singletons. The data belong to a study of cytomegalovirus exposure and HLA in healthy donors. Trimming stripped 4 bases from V and 2 bases from J, with 9 bases between. Germline CDR1 and CDR2: SGHNT and YYREEE (reference sequence). CDR3 length equals 13 residues. Study-level points and caveats: In a later analysis, HLA-associated TCR beta chains were more clonally expanded than equally common others.

This TCR derives from a woman aged 18-29 years in good health and CMV-seropositive. The chain has TRBV5-4 and TRBJ1-1; possible D gene TRBD1, 5 bases. The sequenced sample consisted of PBMCs. Written as DNA, the CDR3 is TGTGCCAGCAGCCGGACAAGTAACACTGAAGCTTTCTTT. Residues: CASSRTSNTEAFF.